A selection of T cell receptor beta chains follows, all from one sample in a study of CD8 T cells in Susac syndrome. A single record per CDR3 protein comes from TCRdb applying MiXCR to the immunoSEQ multiplex PCR reads. The table records roughly 190,000 distinct CDR3 sequences, just under 95% of them present only once. Sequencing input: CD4+ T cells from PBMCs. These receptors all come from a human donor in good health. Both conserved end residues are part of each CDR3. The order of the fields is V gene, clone size, J gene, D gene, CDR3 protein, CDR3 DNA. A D gene is named only where the DNA matches it firmly. Rows may omit the clone size; those that give it use once, few, many or a size class.

v_call: TRBV29-1; clone_size: .; j_call: TRBJ2-5; d_call: .; cdr3_aa: CSVAEGGGETQYF; cdr3_nt: TGCAGCGTCGCCGAGGGGGGGGGAGAGACCCAGTACTTC
v_call: TRBV5-8; clone_size: .; j_call: TRBJ2-7; d_call: .; cdr3_aa: CASSSRLGEQYF; cdr3_nt: TGTGCCAGCAGCTCCAGGCTTGGAGAGCAGTACTTC
v_call: TRBV5-1; clone_size: .; j_call: TRBJ2-1; d_call: .; cdr3_aa: CASSLANVGEQFF; cdr3_nt: TGCGCCAGCAGCTTGGCCAATGTGGGTGAGCAGTTCTTC
v_call: TRBV30; clone_size: .; j_call: TRBJ1-1; d_call: TRBD1; cdr3_aa: CAWDREVAEAFF; cdr3_nt: TGTGCCTGGGACAGGGAAGTTGCTGAAGCTTTCTTT
v_call: TRBV2; clone_size: .; j_call: TRBJ1-5; d_call: .; cdr3_aa: CASSDLAGDNQPQHF; cdr3_nt: TGTGCCAGCAGTGACCTCGCAGGAGATAATCAGCCCCAGCATTTT
v_call: TRBV29-1; clone_size: .; j_call: TRBJ2-3; d_call: .; cdr3_aa: CSVEVSLTDTQYF; cdr3_nt: TGCAGCGTTGAAGTGTCGCTGACAGATACGCAGTATTTT
v_call: TRBV27; clone_size: once; j_call: TRBJ2-7; d_call: TRBD2; cdr3_aa: CASRPIGGEGPNQSRYEQYF; cdr3_nt: TGTGCCAGCAGACCAATCGGGGGGGAGGGCCCGAATCAAAGCCGATACGAGCAGTACTTC
v_call: TRBV6-5; clone_size: .; j_call: TRBJ2-7; d_call: .; cdr3_aa: CASSYMGAGEQYF; cdr3_nt: TGTGCCAGCAGTTACATGGGGGCGGGCGAGCAGTACTTC
v_call: TRBV15; clone_size: .; j_call: TRBJ2-4; d_call: .; cdr3_aa: CATSRDFTGSLLSKNIQYF; cdr3_nt: TGTGCCACCAGCAGAGATTTTACAGGGAGTCTGCTGTCCAAAAACATTCAGTACTTC
v_call: TRBV7-2; clone_size: .; j_call: TRBJ2-3; d_call: .; cdr3_aa: CASSIPTGGTDTQYF; cdr3_nt: TGTGCCAGCAGCATCCCGACAGGAGGCACAGATACGCAGTATTTT
v_call: TRBV20-1; clone_size: .; j_call: TRBJ2-1; d_call: .; cdr3_aa: CSARDYYANEQFF; cdr3_nt: TGCAGTGCTAGGGACTATTACGCAAATGAGCAGTTCTTC
v_call: TRBV27; clone_size: .; j_call: TRBJ1-2; d_call: .; cdr3_aa: CASSLWSRGGGGYTF; cdr3_nt: TGTGCCAGCAGTTTATGGTCCCGGGGGGGCGGCGGCTACACCTTC
v_call: TRBV11-2; clone_size: .; j_call: TRBJ1-1; d_call: TRBD1; cdr3_aa: CASSLRQGAEAFF; cdr3_nt: TGTGCCAGCAGCTTACGACAGGGGGCTGAAGCTTTCTTT
v_call: TRBV29-1; clone_size: .; j_call: TRBJ1-1; d_call: .; cdr3_aa: CSVEVSGREAFF; cdr3_nt: TGCAGCGTTGAAGTCAGCGGTAGGGAAGCTTTCTTT
v_call: TRBV27; clone_size: .; j_call: TRBJ1-2; d_call: .; cdr3_aa: CASRAGTNYGYTF; cdr3_nt: TGTGCCAGCAGGGCCGGAACTAACTATGGCTACACCTTC
v_call: TRBV5-1; clone_size: .; j_call: TRBJ2-7; d_call: .; cdr3_aa: CASSRQYEQYF; cdr3_nt: TGCGCCAGCAGCCGGCAGTACGAGCAGTACTTC
v_call: TRBV4-3; clone_size: .; j_call: TRBJ1-2; d_call: .; cdr3_aa: CASSQDAGIEYHGYTF; cdr3_nt: TGCGCCAGCAGCCAAGATGCGGGTATTGAATACCATGGCTACACCTTC
v_call: TRBV27; clone_size: once; j_call: TRBJ1-2; d_call: .; cdr3_aa: CASSRGISYYGYTF; cdr3_nt: TGTGCCAGCAGCCGTGGGATCTCGTACTATGGCTACACCTTC
v_call: TRBV2; clone_size: .; j_call: TRBJ2-3; d_call: .; cdr3_aa: CASSKLTSTDTQYF; cdr3_nt: TGTGCCAGCAGTAAACTAACTAGCACAGATACGCAGTATTTT
v_call: TRBV20-1; clone_size: .; j_call: TRBJ2-7; d_call: .; cdr3_aa: CSGSRDDYEQYF; cdr3_nt: TGCAGCGGATCCCGGGATGACTACGAGCAGTACTTC
v_call: TRBV20-1; clone_size: .; j_call: TRBJ2-1; d_call: TRBD2; cdr3_aa: CSAHSGSNTYNEQFF; cdr3_nt: TGCAGTGCCCATAGCGGGAGTAACACCTACAATGAGCAGTTCTTC
v_call: TRBV7-9; clone_size: .; j_call: TRBJ2-6; d_call: .; cdr3_aa: CASRAGSSGANVLTF; cdr3_nt: TGTGCCAGCAGGGCCGGTAGCTCTGGGGCCAACGTCCTGACTTTC
v_call: TRBV4-2; clone_size: .; j_call: TRBJ2-3; d_call: .; cdr3_aa: CASSQVGRSTDTQYF; cdr3_nt: TGTGCCAGCAGCCAAGTGGGCCGTAGCACAGATACGCAGTATTTT
v_call: TRBV28; clone_size: once; j_call: TRBJ2-7; d_call: .; cdr3_aa: CASSLEAPRSLSQYF; cdr3_nt: TGTGCCAGCAGCCTGGAGGCCCCTCGGAGTCTGTCCCAGTACTTC
v_call: TRBV24-1; clone_size: .; j_call: TRBJ1-2; d_call: .; cdr3_aa: CATSHRSNYGYTF; cdr3_nt: TGTGCCACCAGTCATAGGTCCAATTATGGCTACACCTTC
v_call: TRBV20-1; clone_size: .; j_call: TRBJ2-2; d_call: TRBD2; cdr3_aa: CSARAPSGRPGELFF; cdr3_nt: TGCAGTGCTAGAGCCCCTAGCGGGAGACCCGGGGAGCTGTTTTTT
v_call: TRBV4-1; clone_size: .; j_call: TRBJ2-7; d_call: .; cdr3_aa: CASSQDHEQYF; cdr3_nt: TGCGCCAGCAGCCAAGATCACGAGCAGTACTTC
v_call: TRBV29-1; clone_size: .; j_call: TRBJ2-1; d_call: .; cdr3_aa: CSVVAQGSDEQFF; cdr3_nt: TGCAGCGTTGTCGCCCAGGGTAGCGATGAGCAGTTCTTC
v_call: TRBV4-3; clone_size: .; j_call: TRBJ2-7; d_call: TRBD2; cdr3_aa: CASSRTGLAGVAEQYF; cdr3_nt: TGCGCCAGCAGCCGAACGGGACTAGCGGGAGTCGCCGAGCAGTACTTC
v_call: TRBV20-1; clone_size: .; j_call: TRBJ2-5; d_call: .; cdr3_aa: CSARDEHAIQETQYF; cdr3_nt: TGCAGTGCTAGAGATGAACACGCCATCCAAGAGACCCAGTACTTC
v_call: TRBV29-1; clone_size: .; j_call: TRBJ2-3; d_call: TRBD2; cdr3_aa: CSVGTLAGGSTDTQYF; cdr3_nt: TGCAGCGTTGGAACCCTAGCGGGAGGTAGCACAGATACGCAGTATTTT
v_call: TRBV28; clone_size: .; j_call: TRBJ1-5; d_call: .; cdr3_aa: CASTSGGPGNQPQHF; cdr3_nt: TGTGCCAGCACTTCGGGGGGGCCGGGCAATCAGCCCCAGCATTTT
v_call: TRBV29-1; clone_size: .; j_call: TRBJ1-1; d_call: .; cdr3_aa: CSVDRVLNTEAFF; cdr3_nt: TGCAGCGTTGACAGGGTGTTGAACACTGAAGCTTTCTTT
v_call: TRBV30; clone_size: .; j_call: TRBJ2-4; d_call: .; cdr3_aa: CAWMYGDIQYF; cdr3_nt: TGTGCCTGGATGTATGGGGACATTCAGTACTTC
v_call: TRBV6-1; clone_size: .; j_call: TRBJ2-7; d_call: TRBD2; cdr3_aa: CASSRGLAGGRGYEQYF; cdr3_nt: TGTGCCAGCAGCCGCGGACTAGCGGGAGGGCGCGGCTACGAGCAGTACTTC
v_call: TRBV12-3/TRBV12-4; clone_size: .; j_call: TRBJ2-7; d_call: .; cdr3_aa: CASSPRRALGEQYF; cdr3_nt: TGTGCCAGCAGTCCGCGGAGGGCCTTGGGTGAGCAGTACTTC
v_call: TRBV15; clone_size: .; j_call: TRBJ1-3; d_call: .; cdr3_aa: CATSRDRGAAGNTIYF; cdr3_nt: TGTGCCACCAGCAGAGATCGAGGGGCCGCGGGAAACACCATATATTTT
v_call: TRBV6-5; clone_size: .; j_call: TRBJ2-3; d_call: TRBD1; cdr3_aa: CASSYWTGGAADTQYF; cdr3_nt: TGTGCCAGCAGTTACTGGACAGGGGGAGCGGCAGATACGCAGTATTTT
v_call: TRBV29-1; clone_size: .; j_call: TRBJ1-2; d_call: .; cdr3_aa: CSVAGQTMDGYTF; cdr3_nt: TGCAGCGTCGCCGGACAGACCATGGATGGCTACACCTTC
v_call: TRBV7-7; clone_size: .; j_call: TRBJ2-1; d_call: TRBD2; cdr3_aa: CASSPGLAGAGEQFF; cdr3_nt: TGTGCTAGCAGCCCCGGACTAGCGGGAGCCGGTGAGCAGTTCTTC
v_call: TRBV20-1; clone_size: .; j_call: TRBJ2-1; d_call: .; cdr3_aa: CSARFRQYNEQFF; cdr3_nt: TGCAGTGCTAGATTTAGACAGTACAATGAGCAGTTCTTC
v_call: TRBV27; clone_size: .; j_call: TRBJ2-6; d_call: .; cdr3_aa: CASSMSSGANVLTF; cdr3_nt: TGTGCCAGCAGTATGAGCTCTGGGGCCAACGTCCTGACTTTC
v_call: TRBV28; clone_size: .; j_call: TRBJ2-2; d_call: TRBD1; cdr3_aa: CASSPTGDTGELFF; cdr3_nt: TGTGCCAGCAGCCCGACAGGGGACACCGGGGAGCTGTTTTTT
v_call: TRBV9; clone_size: .; j_call: TRBJ2-1; d_call: .; cdr3_aa: CASSVQSSYNEQFF; cdr3_nt: TGTGCCAGCAGCGTGCAGAGCTCCTACAATGAGCAGTTCTTC
v_call: TRBV18; clone_size: .; j_call: TRBJ2-3; d_call: .; cdr3_aa: CASSLERDTQYF; cdr3_nt: TGTGCCAGCTCACTTGAGCGAGATACGCAGTATTTT
v_call: TRBV19; clone_size: few; j_call: TRBJ1-5; d_call: TRBD1; cdr3_aa: CASSIRTGDQPQHF; cdr3_nt: TGTGCCAGTAGTATTAGGACAGGGGATCAGCCCCAGCATTTT
v_call: TRBV9; clone_size: .; j_call: TRBJ2-3; d_call: .; cdr3_aa: CASSVGVTGLTDTQYF; cdr3_nt: TGTGCCAGCAGCGTAGGTGTTACGGGGTTGACAGATACGCAGTATTTT
v_call: TRBV12-3/TRBV12-4; clone_size: .; j_call: TRBJ2-2; d_call: .; cdr3_aa: CASSLSIRELFF; cdr3_nt: TGTGCCAGCAGCTTAAGCATCAGGGAGCTGTTTTTT
v_call: TRBV29-1; clone_size: .; j_call: TRBJ2-7; d_call: .; cdr3_aa: CSVRPTGALEQYF; cdr3_nt: TGCAGCGTGAGGCCCACGGGGGCGCTGGAGCAGTACTTC
v_call: TRBV29-1; clone_size: .; j_call: TRBJ1-1; d_call: .; cdr3_aa: CSVARQENTEAFF; cdr3_nt: TGCAGCGTTGCCCGACAGGAGAACACTGAAGCTTTCTTT
v_call: TRBV11-2; clone_size: .; j_call: TRBJ2-3; d_call: TRBD2; cdr3_aa: CASGGVLRTDTQYF; cdr3_nt: TGTGCCAGCGGGGGGGTACTTCGCACAGATACGCAGTATTTT
v_call: TRBV7-9; clone_size: .; j_call: TRBJ2-5; d_call: TRBD2; cdr3_aa: CASRRAGDLQETQYF; cdr3_nt: TGTGCCAGCAGGCGAGCGGGAGATCTTCAAGAGACCCAGTACTTC
v_call: TRBV18; clone_size: .; j_call: TRBJ1-1; d_call: TRBD1; cdr3_aa: CASSWDSYHMNTEAFF; cdr3_nt: TGTGCCAGCTCGTGGGACAGCTATCATATGAACACTGAAGCTTTCTTT
v_call: TRBV4-2; clone_size: .; j_call: TRBJ2-1; d_call: TRBD1; cdr3_aa: CASSQETGQGEANEQFF; cdr3_nt: TGTGCCAGCAGCCAAGAGACGGGACAGGGGGAGGCCAATGAGCAGTTCTTC